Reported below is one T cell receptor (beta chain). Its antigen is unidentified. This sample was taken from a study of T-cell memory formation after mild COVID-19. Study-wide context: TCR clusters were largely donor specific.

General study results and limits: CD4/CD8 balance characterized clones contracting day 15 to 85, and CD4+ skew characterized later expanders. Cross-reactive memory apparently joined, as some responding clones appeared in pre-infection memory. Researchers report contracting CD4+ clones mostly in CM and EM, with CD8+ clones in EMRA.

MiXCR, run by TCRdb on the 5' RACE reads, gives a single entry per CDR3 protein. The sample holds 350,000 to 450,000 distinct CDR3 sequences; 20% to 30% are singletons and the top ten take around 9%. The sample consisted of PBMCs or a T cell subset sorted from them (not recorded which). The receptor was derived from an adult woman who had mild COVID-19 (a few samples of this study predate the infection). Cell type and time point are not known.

The CDR3 spells CASTSGVGYNEQFF. The CDR3 coding sequence is TGTGCCAGCACTTCAGGGGTCGGCTACAATGAGCAGTTCTTC. The chain joins TRBV27 to TRBJ2-1; tentative D call: TRBD1 (6 bases). Germline CDR1 and CDR2: MNHEY and SMNVEV (reference sequence). CDR3 length: 14 residues. Trimming took off 7 bases at V and 3 bases at J, with 13 bases between the two ends.